These 14 T cell receptor beta chains came from one sample sequenced in a study of OX40 agonist ivuxolimab in advanced cancers. The assay was immunoSEQ multiplex PCR, and TCRdb's table has in-frame clones only and misses some. The sample has about 100,000 clones; 75% to 90% are singletons. The source was CD4+ or CD8+ T cells sorted from blood, collected in a trial of the OX40 agonist ivuxolimab. These receptors originate from an adult with an advanced solid tumor such as melanoma, head and neck, liver or kidney cancer.

This chain connects TRBV5-1 to TRBJ1-1, with a possible D match to TRBD1 (6 bases). The length of the CDR3 is 14 residues. V was clipped by 4 bases and J by 0 bases, with 10 bases between them. The V gene's germline CDR1 is SGHRS and CDR2 YFSETQ. The CDR3 protein is CASSTGQLNTEAFF. In DNA form, the CDR3 reads TGCGCCAGCAGCACCGGACAGCTGAACACTGAAGCTTTCTTT.

V is TRBV5-1 and J is TRBJ2-5; tentatively, D is TRBD2 (6 bases). The CDR3 runs 15 residues. Germline values: CDR1 SGHRS, CDR2 YFSETQ. V dropped 0 bases and J dropped 3 bases, with 12 bases sitting between them. CDR3 nucleotides: TGCGCCAGCAGCTTGGCTTGGGGGGAAAAAGAGACCCAGTACTTC. It is translated as CASSLAWGEKETQYF.

The V gene is TRBV18, the J gene TRBJ2-1; D not resolved. The CDR3 sequence is 13 residues long. CDR1 KGHSH and CDR2 LQKENI come from the germline V gene. Trimming shortened V by 2 bases and J by 9 bases, and 11 bases separated the two germline ends. The CDR3 protein is CASSPATDAEQFF. For the CDR3, the DNA is TGTGCCAGCTCACCAGCTACGGACGCTGAGCAGTTCTTC. Combining the CDR3 with reference TRBV18 and TRBJ2-1 gives the whole variable domain NAGVMQNPRHLVRRRGQEARLRCSPMKGHSHVYWYRQLPEEGLKFMVYLQKENIIDESGMPKERFSAEFPKEGPSILRIQQVVRGDSAAYFCASSPATDAEQFFGPGTRLTVL.

The chain carries TRBV5-1 and TRBJ1-1; D uncertain. The CDR3 contains 13 residues. Germline values: CDR1 SGHRS, CDR2 YFSETQ. Trimming removed 0 bases from V and 10 bases from J, with 13 bases in between. The CDR3 spells CASSLESPARAFF. The CDR3 DNA follows: TGCGCCAGCAGCTTGGAATCCCCTGCGAGAGCTTTCTTT.

This clone was observed a single time. This sequence joins TRBV19 and TRBJ1-1, with TRBD1 matching over 11 bases. The CDR3 runs to 15 residues. From germline, CDR1 is LNHDA and CDR2 SQIVND (reference sequence). Trimming removed 8 bases from V and 2 bases from J; junction bases left unmatched: 7. Here the CDR3 DNA reads TGTGCCAGTGGGACAGGGGGTTCTTTTAACACTGAAGCTTTCTTT. This gives the protein CASGTGGSFNTEAFF.

Only one count was recorded for this clone. The chain recombines TRBV7-9 with TRBJ2-1, with a weak D call TRBD2 (5 bases). This CDR3 has 13 residues. Germline CDR1 and CDR2: SEHNR and FQNEAQ (reference sequence). Trimming stripped 6 bases from V and 9 bases from J, with 15 bases between. Here the CDR3 DNA reads TGTGCCAGCAGTCTAGTGGGAGTCGGTGAGCAGTTCTTC. Its protein product is CASSLVGVGEQFF.

This rearrangement joins TRBV14 to TRBJ2-5, with D perhaps TRBD1 (5 bases). Trimming took 0 bases from V and 4 from J, leaving 9 bases between them. There are 14 residues in the CDR3. In germline, CDR1 is SGHDN, CDR2 FVKESK. The CDR3, as DNA: TGTGCCAGCAGCCAAGATCCAGGGCCAGAGACCCAGTACTTC. Its protein product is CASSQDPGPETQYF. The variable domain in full, completed from reference TRBV14 and TRBJ2-5, reads EAGVTQFPSHSVIEKGQTVTLRCDPISGHDNLYWYRRVMGKEIKFLLHFVKESKQDESGMPNNRFLAERTGGTYSTLKVQPAELEDSGVYFCASSQDPGPETQYFGPGTRLLVL.

V and J are TRBV19 and TRBJ1-1, with D unresolved. V lost 7 bases and J lost 1, with 16 bases in between. Per the germline V gene, CDR1 is LNHDA and CDR2 is SQIVND (reference sequence). This CDR3 has 15 residues. This chain's CDR3 is CASTLIGVANTEAFF. As DNA, the CDR3 is TGTGCCAGTACCTTAATCGGGGTCGCGAACACTGAAGCTTTCTTT.

The CDR3 coding sequence is TGTGCCAGCAGTCCCCGGGAAAAAGAGACCCAGTACTTC. As protein: CASSPREKETQYF. The chain has TRBV27 and TRBJ2-5, with D possibly matching TRBD2 (5 bases). The CDR3 is 13 amino acids. Trimming cost V 5 bases and J 3 bases, with 10 bases left between them. Germline lookup yields CDR1 MNHEY and CDR2 SMNVEV (reference sequence).

The CDR3 is CASSVGLLSTDTQYF. The CDR3 DNA reads as TGTGCCAGCAGCGTAGGTTTATTAAGCACAGATACGCAGTATTTT. The chain joins TRBV9 to TRBJ2-3, with no clear D. The V end lost 0 bases, the J end lost 0 bases, and 8 bases lay between the germline ends. From germline, CDR1 is SGDLS and CDR2 YYNGEE. The length of the CDR3 is 15 residues.

The rearrangement joins TRBV4-2 to TRBJ2-5; 12 bases map to TRBD2. The trim removed 5 bases at V and 2 bases at J, leaving 9 bases unmatched. The CDR3 has 17 residues. Germline V gene sequence: CDR1 LGHNA, CDR2 YNFKEQ. As DNA, the CDR3 is TGTGCCAGCAGCAAAGGTAGTCTAGCGGGGGGGCAAGAGACCCAGTACTTC. Translated, it gives CASSKGSLAGGQETQYF.

This chain links TRBV5-1 with TRBJ2-3, with D possibly matching TRBD2 (5 bases). Germline CDR1 SGHRS, CDR2 YFSETQ. The V gene lost 6 bases and the J gene lost 4 bases, with 12 bases spanning the gap. CDR3 size: 13 residues. CDR3 sequence (DNA): TGCGCCAGCACCCGGGATATAGCAGATACGCAGTATTTT. Translated: CASTRDIADTQYF.

The rearrangement uses TRBV30 and TRBJ2-5; the D gene is possibly TRBD2 (5 bases). The CDR3 loop spans 13 amino acids. Looked up from germline, CDR1 is GTSNPN and CDR2 is SVGIG (reference sequence). V lost 3 bases to trimming and J lost 4 bases, with 12 bases between them. CDR3 protein: CAWRNSVGETQYF. CDR3 DNA: TGTGCCTGGAGGAATAGCGTAGGAGAGACCCAGTACTTC.

The J gene is TRBJ1-2, the V gene TRBV27; the D gene is possibly TRBD1 (5 bases). In germline, CDR1 is MNHEY, CDR2 SMNVEV (reference sequence). V was clipped by 6 bases and J by 5 bases, with 22 bases between them. This CDR3 is built from 16 residues. CDR3 protein: CASSSRRAGTAYGYTF. CDR3 coding DNA: TGTGCCAGCAGCTCGCGTAGGGCCGGGACGGCTTATGGCTACACCTTC.